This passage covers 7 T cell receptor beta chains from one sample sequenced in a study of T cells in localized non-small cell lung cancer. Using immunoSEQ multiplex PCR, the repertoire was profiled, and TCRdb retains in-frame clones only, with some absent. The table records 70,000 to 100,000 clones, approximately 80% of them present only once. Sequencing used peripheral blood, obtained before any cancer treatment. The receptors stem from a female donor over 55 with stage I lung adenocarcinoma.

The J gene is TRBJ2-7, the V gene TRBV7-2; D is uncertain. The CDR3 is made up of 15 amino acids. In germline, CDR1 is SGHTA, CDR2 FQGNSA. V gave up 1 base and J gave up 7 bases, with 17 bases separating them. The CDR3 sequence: CASSLGVFGSGEQYF. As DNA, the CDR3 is TGTGCCAGCAGCTTAGGGGTTTTCGGGTCCGGGGAGCAGTACTTC.

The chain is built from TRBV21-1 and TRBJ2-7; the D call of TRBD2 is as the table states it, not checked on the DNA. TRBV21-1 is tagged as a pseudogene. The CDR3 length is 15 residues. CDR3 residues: CASSKARVLAYEQYF. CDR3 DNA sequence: TGTGCCAGCAGCAAAGCCCGGGTCCTGGCCTACGAGCAGTACTTC.

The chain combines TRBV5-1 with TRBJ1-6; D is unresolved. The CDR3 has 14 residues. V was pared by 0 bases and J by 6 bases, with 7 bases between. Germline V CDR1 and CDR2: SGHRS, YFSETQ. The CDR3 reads CASSLEPVNSPLHF. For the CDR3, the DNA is TGCGCCAGCAGCTTGGAACCGGTTAATTCACCCCTCCACTTT.

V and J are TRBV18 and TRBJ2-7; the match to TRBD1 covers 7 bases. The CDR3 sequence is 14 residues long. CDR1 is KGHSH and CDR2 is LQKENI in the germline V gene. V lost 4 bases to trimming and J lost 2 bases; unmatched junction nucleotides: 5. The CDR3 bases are TGTGCCAGCTCACGGGACAGCCAAGCCTACGAGCAGTACTTC. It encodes CASSRDSQAYEQYF.

The DNA of the CDR3 is TGTGCCAGTAGTATGAGCACCACCGGGGAGCTGTTTTTT. As protein: CASSMSTTGELFF. The rearrangement uses TRBV19 and TRBJ2-2; no clear D gene. This CDR3 comprises 13 residues. V was shortened by 3 bases and J by 4 bases, with 6 bases between the two germline ends. Per germline, CDR1 LNHDA and CDR2 SQIVND (reference sequence).

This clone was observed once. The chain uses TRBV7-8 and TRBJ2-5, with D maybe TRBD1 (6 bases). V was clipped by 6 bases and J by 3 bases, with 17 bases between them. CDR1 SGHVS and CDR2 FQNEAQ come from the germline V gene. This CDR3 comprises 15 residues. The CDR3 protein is CASSSSGTQEETQYF. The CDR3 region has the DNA TGTGCCAGCAGTTCCTCCGGGACACAAGAAGAGACCCAGTACTTC.

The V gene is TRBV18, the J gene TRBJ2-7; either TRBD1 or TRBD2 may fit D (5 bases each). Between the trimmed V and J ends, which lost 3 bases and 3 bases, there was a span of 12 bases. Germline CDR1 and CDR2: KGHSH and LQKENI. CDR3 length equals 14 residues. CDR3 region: CASSPGDRVYEQYF. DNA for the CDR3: TGTGCCAGCTCACCGGGGGACCGAGTCTACGAGCAGTACTTC.